This T cell receptor (beta chain) was obtained from a study of blood T cell repertoires in COVID-19. Study-wide background: PBMCs, B-cell-depleted T cells, or T cells provided the cDNA or gDNA that made up the material.

Trimming at V came to 5 bases and at J to 1 base, leaving 3 bases not matched to a gene. The CDR3 covers 15 residues. Germline loops: CDR1 SEHNR, CDR2 FQNEAQ (reference sequence). This clone was found a few times. Other nucleotide sequences in the sample specify the same CDR3. In the study's own analysis: Counts of nucleated cells, estimated from reference gene primer amplification, were obtained. TCRdb keeps only in-frame clones here, not all; method: immunoSEQ multiplex PCR. V, J and clone size derive from that table, while D and trimming were established from the DNA sequence. The sample records about 420,000 clones, 85% to 90% being singletons.

The V gene is TRBV7-9, the J gene TRBJ2-1; 9 bases map to TRBD2. This TCR derives from a man aged 18 to 29 with COVID-19, enrolled during active disease. The sample taken for sequencing was peripheral blood. CDR3 residues: CASSRSGSSYNEQFF. For the CDR3, the DNA is TGTGCCAGCAGCCGTAGCGGGAGTTCCTACAATGAGCAGTTCTTC.